This is a list of T cell receptor beta chains from one sample in a study of blood T cell repertoires in COVID-19. Sequenced by immunoSEQ multiplex PCR; TCRdb stores in-frame clones only, minus some. The table lists more than 95,000 clones, approximately 90% of them singletons. Material: peripheral blood. The receptors originated from a man between 60 and 75 years old with acute or convalescent COVID-19. Each CDR3 is given with its conserved first and last residue. Each record gives: CDR3 protein, J gene, V gene, D gene, clone size. A D gene is named only where the DNA matches it firmly. A clone size is listed for some rows: how often the clone was seen (once, few, many), or a class if it is expanded.

CDR3aa: CASSSYLNTEAFF
j_gene: TRBJ1-1
v_gene: TRBV18
d_gene: .
abundance: .

CDR3aa: CASSVAGTGNYGYTF
j_gene: TRBJ1-2
v_gene: TRBV9
d_gene: TRBD1
abundance: .

CDR3aa: CASRKDSYNEQFF
j_gene: TRBJ2-1
v_gene: TRBV11-2
d_gene: .
abundance: once

CDR3aa: CASSRGGGRYNEQFF
j_gene: TRBJ2-1
v_gene: TRBV6-5
d_gene: TRBD2
abundance: .

CDR3aa: CASRDRTGYTEAFF
j_gene: TRBJ1-1
v_gene: TRBV25-1
d_gene: TRBD1
abundance: .

CDR3aa: CASKPGGDGYTF
j_gene: TRBJ1-2
v_gene: TRBV6-5
d_gene: .
abundance: few

CDR3aa: CASNSGTVGQETQYF
j_gene: TRBJ2-5
v_gene: TRBV9
d_gene: TRBD1
abundance: .

CDR3aa: CASSAARDSYEQYF
j_gene: TRBJ2-7
v_gene: TRBV6-4
d_gene: .
abundance: .

CDR3aa: CASSSGGSFGNTIYF
j_gene: TRBJ1-3
v_gene: TRBV6-5
d_gene: .
abundance: .

CDR3aa: CASSSQGLPGTEAFF
j_gene: TRBJ1-1
v_gene: TRBV19
d_gene: .
abundance: .

CDR3aa: CASSAGMDNEQFF
j_gene: TRBJ2-1
v_gene: TRBV18
d_gene: .
abundance: .

CDR3aa: CATGLRAGADTQYF
j_gene: TRBJ2-3
v_gene: TRBV15
d_gene: .
abundance: .

CDR3aa: CASSWSYGYTF
j_gene: TRBJ1-2
v_gene: TRBV6-6
d_gene: .
abundance: .

CDR3aa: CSAYYQNEQYF
j_gene: TRBJ2-7
v_gene: TRBV20-1
d_gene: .
abundance: .

CDR3aa: CASSRTGTGDNEQFF
j_gene: TRBJ2-1
v_gene: TRBV5-5
d_gene: TRBD1
abundance: once

CDR3aa: CASSRDRVFYGYTF
j_gene: TRBJ1-2
v_gene: TRBV18
d_gene: TRBD1
abundance: .

CDR3aa: CASSLNGQIVPRDEQYF
j_gene: TRBJ2-7
v_gene: TRBV7-8
d_gene: .
abundance: .

CDR3aa: CASSPVHNQMNTEAFF
j_gene: TRBJ1-1
v_gene: TRBV27
d_gene: .
abundance: .

CDR3aa: CASSSLTGGFSTLHF
j_gene: TRBJ1-6
v_gene: TRBV5-1
d_gene: TRBD1
abundance: .

CDR3aa: CASLLGAGPNEKLFF
j_gene: TRBJ1-4
v_gene: TRBV7-9
d_gene: .
abundance: .

CDR3aa: CASTADRGLRNEQFF
j_gene: TRBJ2-1
v_gene: TRBV6-5
d_gene: TRBD1
abundance: once

CDR3aa: CAWSLPPANYGYTF
j_gene: TRBJ1-2
v_gene: TRBV30
d_gene: .
abundance: few

CDR3aa: CAISESPDRAIYTF
j_gene: TRBJ1-2
v_gene: TRBV10-3
d_gene: TRBD1
abundance: once

CDR3aa: CASSPPAVQGVWGYTF
j_gene: TRBJ1-2
v_gene: TRBV7-9
d_gene: .
abundance: .

CDR3aa: CASNPQGLNTEAFF
j_gene: TRBJ1-1
v_gene: TRBV2
d_gene: TRBD1
abundance: .

CDR3aa: CASRNTGGDKTF
j_gene: TRBJ1-2
v_gene: TRBV5-1
d_gene: TRBD1
abundance: .

CDR3aa: CASSLGGGSHNEQFF
j_gene: TRBJ2-1
v_gene: TRBV7-2
d_gene: .
abundance: .

CDR3aa: CASSSLGGGNQPQHF
j_gene: TRBJ1-5
v_gene: TRBV5-5
d_gene: .
abundance: .

CDR3aa: CASSLGRAGLYTEAFF
j_gene: TRBJ1-1
v_gene: TRBV5-1
d_gene: .
abundance: .

CDR3aa: CSVVRGKGGETQYF
j_gene: TRBJ2-5
v_gene: TRBV29-1
d_gene: .
abundance: .

CDR3aa: CASSRGGSTEAFF
j_gene: TRBJ1-1
v_gene: TRBV6-5
d_gene: .
abundance: .

CDR3aa: CASIHRGLAEAFF
j_gene: TRBJ1-1
v_gene: TRBV6-6
d_gene: TRBD1
abundance: once

CDR3aa: CASGLGQLNTEAFF
j_gene: TRBJ1-1
v_gene: TRBV12-5
d_gene: .
abundance: .

CDR3aa: CASSLVAGVSTDTQYF
j_gene: TRBJ2-3
v_gene: TRBV7-8
d_gene: .
abundance: .

CDR3aa: CASSYGQYYGYTF
j_gene: TRBJ1-2
v_gene: TRBV6-5
d_gene: .
abundance: few

CDR3aa: CASSPHGQQDYGYTF
j_gene: TRBJ1-2
v_gene: TRBV6-5
d_gene: .
abundance: .

CDR3aa: CASSQAGLAGFEQFF
j_gene: TRBJ2-1
v_gene: TRBV3-1/TRBV3-2
d_gene: TRBD2
abundance: .

CDR3aa: CASSTPRNYGYTF
j_gene: TRBJ1-2
v_gene: TRBV6-5
d_gene: .
abundance: few

CDR3aa: CASSEDGGRVYGYTF
j_gene: TRBJ1-2
v_gene: TRBV7-2
d_gene: .
abundance: .

CDR3aa: CASSPWDSTEEKLFF
j_gene: TRBJ1-4
v_gene: TRBV19
d_gene: TRBD1
abundance: .

CDR3aa: CASNSGTYEQYF
j_gene: TRBJ2-7
v_gene: TRBV6-6
d_gene: .
abundance: .

CDR3aa: CASSYSTSGASNTGELFF
j_gene: TRBJ2-2
v_gene: TRBV6-2/TRBV6-3
d_gene: TRBD2
abundance: .

CDR3aa: CASGEAGGSYNEQFF
j_gene: TRBJ2-1
v_gene: TRBV7-2
d_gene: TRBD2
abundance: .

CDR3aa: CASSWGSEGTEAFF
j_gene: TRBJ1-1
v_gene: TRBV5-4
d_gene: .
abundance: few

CDR3aa: CASTPYPQTGLGNQPQHF
j_gene: TRBJ1-5
v_gene: TRBV19
d_gene: TRBD1
abundance: few

CDR3aa: CASSAYRVDSNQPQHF
j_gene: TRBJ1-5
v_gene: TRBV6-1
d_gene: .
abundance: .

CDR3aa: CASSSPLRTGTAFF
j_gene: TRBJ1-1
v_gene: TRBV5-6
d_gene: TRBD1
abundance: .

CDR3aa: CSVARAGGGYTF
j_gene: TRBJ1-2
v_gene: TRBV29-1
d_gene: TRBD1
abundance: .

CDR3aa: CASSQEGGGRREDTQYF
j_gene: TRBJ2-3
v_gene: TRBV4-2
d_gene: TRBD2
abundance: .

CDR3aa: CASSPSDGIGGSPLHF
j_gene: TRBJ1-6
v_gene: TRBV18
d_gene: .
abundance: once

CDR3aa: CASSLQLTTNEKLFF
j_gene: TRBJ1-4
v_gene: TRBV7-9
d_gene: .
abundance: .

CDR3aa: CASSQELRQGEAFF
j_gene: TRBJ1-1
v_gene: TRBV14
d_gene: TRBD1
abundance: .

CDR3aa: CASIPPGAATEAFF
j_gene: TRBJ1-1
v_gene: TRBV7-2
d_gene: .
abundance: .

CDR3aa: CASSPGDMQYF
j_gene: TRBJ2-7
v_gene: TRBV21-1
d_gene: .
abundance: .

CDR3aa: CASSSTGSGANVLTF
j_gene: TRBJ2-6
v_gene: TRBV5-1
d_gene: TRBD1
abundance: .

CDR3aa: CASSYLRGSGNQPQHF
j_gene: TRBJ1-5
v_gene: TRBV5-8
d_gene: .
abundance: .

CDR3aa: CASSLGLPGGEKLFF
j_gene: TRBJ1-4
v_gene: TRBV7-9
d_gene: .
abundance: .

CDR3aa: CASSSPRSSGANVLTF
j_gene: TRBJ2-6
v_gene: TRBV11-2
d_gene: .
abundance: .

CDR3aa: CASSLAQGWTEAFF
j_gene: TRBJ1-1
v_gene: TRBV5-1
d_gene: TRBD1
abundance: .

CDR3aa: CASSQDNYGYTF
j_gene: TRBJ1-2
v_gene: TRBV6-5
d_gene: .
abundance: .